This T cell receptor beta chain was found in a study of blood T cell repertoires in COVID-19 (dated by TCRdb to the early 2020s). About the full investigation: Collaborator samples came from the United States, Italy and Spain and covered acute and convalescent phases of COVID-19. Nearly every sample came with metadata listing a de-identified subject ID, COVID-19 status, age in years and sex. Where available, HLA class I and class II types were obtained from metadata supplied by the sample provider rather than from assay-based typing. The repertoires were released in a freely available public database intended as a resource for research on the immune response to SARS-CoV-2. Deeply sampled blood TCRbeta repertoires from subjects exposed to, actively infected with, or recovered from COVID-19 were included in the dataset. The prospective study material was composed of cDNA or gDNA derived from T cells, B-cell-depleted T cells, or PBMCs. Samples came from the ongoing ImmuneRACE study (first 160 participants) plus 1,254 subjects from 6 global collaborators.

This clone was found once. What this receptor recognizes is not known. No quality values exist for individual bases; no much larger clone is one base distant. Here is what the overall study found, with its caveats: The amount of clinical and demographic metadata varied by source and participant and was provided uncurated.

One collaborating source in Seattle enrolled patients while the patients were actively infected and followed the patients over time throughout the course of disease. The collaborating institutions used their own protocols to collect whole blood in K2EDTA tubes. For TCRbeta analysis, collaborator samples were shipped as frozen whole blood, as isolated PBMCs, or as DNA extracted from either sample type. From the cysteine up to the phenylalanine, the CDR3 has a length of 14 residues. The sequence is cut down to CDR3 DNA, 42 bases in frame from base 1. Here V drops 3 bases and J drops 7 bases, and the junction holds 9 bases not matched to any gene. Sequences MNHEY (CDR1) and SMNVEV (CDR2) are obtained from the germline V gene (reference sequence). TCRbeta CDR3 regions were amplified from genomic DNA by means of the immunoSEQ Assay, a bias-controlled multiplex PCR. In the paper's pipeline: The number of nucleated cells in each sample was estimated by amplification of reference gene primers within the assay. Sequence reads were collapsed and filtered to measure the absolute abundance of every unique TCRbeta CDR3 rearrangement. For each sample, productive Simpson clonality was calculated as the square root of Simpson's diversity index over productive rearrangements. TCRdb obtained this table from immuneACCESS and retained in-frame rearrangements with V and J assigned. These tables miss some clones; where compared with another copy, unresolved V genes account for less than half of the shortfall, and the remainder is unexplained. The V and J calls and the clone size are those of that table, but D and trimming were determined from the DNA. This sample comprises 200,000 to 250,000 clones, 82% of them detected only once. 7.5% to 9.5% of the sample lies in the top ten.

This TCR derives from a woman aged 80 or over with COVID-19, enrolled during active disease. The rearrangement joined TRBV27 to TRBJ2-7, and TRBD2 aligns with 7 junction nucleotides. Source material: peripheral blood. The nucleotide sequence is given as TGTGCCAGCAGTTTCGACGGGAGGCTTCAGGAGCAGTACTTC. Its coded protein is CASSFDGRLQEQYF.